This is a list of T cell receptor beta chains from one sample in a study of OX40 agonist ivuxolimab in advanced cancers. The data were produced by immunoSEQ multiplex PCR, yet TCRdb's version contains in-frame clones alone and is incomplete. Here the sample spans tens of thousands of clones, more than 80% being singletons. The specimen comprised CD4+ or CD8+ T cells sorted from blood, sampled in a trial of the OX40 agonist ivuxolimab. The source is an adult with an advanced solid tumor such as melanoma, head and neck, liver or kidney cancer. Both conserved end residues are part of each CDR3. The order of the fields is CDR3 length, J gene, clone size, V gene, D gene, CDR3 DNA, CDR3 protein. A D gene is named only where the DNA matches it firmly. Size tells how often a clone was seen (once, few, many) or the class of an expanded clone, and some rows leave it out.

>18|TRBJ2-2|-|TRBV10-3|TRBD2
TGTGCCATCAGTGAGTCCTTTCAGCGGGGGCTGAACACCGGGGAGCTGTTTTTT
CAISESFQRGLNTGELFF
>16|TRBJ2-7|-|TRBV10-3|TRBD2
TGTGCCATCAGTGAGTCCGGACTAGCGGGGACGTACGAGCAGTACTTC
CAISESGLAGTYEQYF
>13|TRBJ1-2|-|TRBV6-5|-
TGTGCCAGCAGTTACTCGGCAGACTATGGCTACACCTTC
CASSYSADYGYTF
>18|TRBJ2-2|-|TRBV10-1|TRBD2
TGCGCCAGCAGCCACGGGACATTGCGGGAGGGCCCCACCGGGGAGCTGTTTTTT
CASSHGTLREGPTGELFF
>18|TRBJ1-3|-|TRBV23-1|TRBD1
TGCGCCAGCAGTCAAGGGGGACAGGGGAGGCCCTCGGGAAACACCATATATTTT
CASSQGGQGRPSGNTIYF
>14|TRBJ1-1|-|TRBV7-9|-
TGTGCCAGCAGCTTAAGGGGGGCGGACACTGAAGCTTTCTTT
CASSLRGADTEAFF
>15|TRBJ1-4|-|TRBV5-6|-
TGTGCCAGCAGCTACTGGTTGGAAATTAATGAAAAACTGTTTTTT
CASSYWLEINEKLFF
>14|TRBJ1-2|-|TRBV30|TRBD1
TGTGCCTCTTCGAGGGACAGGGATCTCTATGGCTACACCTTC
CASSRDRDLYGYTF
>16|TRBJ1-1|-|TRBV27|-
TGTGCCAGCACCACGAGGTTTCGGGGCCCGAACACTGAAGCTTTCTTT
CASTTRFRGPNTEAFF
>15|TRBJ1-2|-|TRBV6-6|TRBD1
TGTGCCAGCAACAATTGGGACAGGGAACACTATGGCTACACCTTC
CASNNWDREHYGYTF
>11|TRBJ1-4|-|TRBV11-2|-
TGTGCCAGCAGCAATAATGAAAAACTGTTTTTT
CASSNNEKLFF
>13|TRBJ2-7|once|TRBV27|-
TGTGCCAGCAGTTTCGATCCCCAGGAGGAGCAGTACTTC
CASSFDPQEEQYF
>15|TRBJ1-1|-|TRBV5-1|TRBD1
TGCGCCAGCAGCCGGACAGAGGGGGCGACCACTGAAGCTTTCTTT
CASSRTEGATTEAFF
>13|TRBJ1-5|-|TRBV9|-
TGTGCCAGCAGTGATGGGGGGGGACAGCCCCAGCATTTT
CASSDGGGQPQHF
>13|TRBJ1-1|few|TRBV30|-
TGTGCCTGGAGTGTGTCAAGGATTTCCGAAGCTTTCTTT
CAWSVSRISEAFF
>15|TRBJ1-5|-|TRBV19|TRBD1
TGTGCCACTGCGTCCTGGGACAGTAGCAATCAGCCCCAGCATTTT
CATASWDSSNQPQHF
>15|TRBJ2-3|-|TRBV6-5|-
TGTGCCAGCAGTACGCCTATCACGGGGACAGATACGCAGTATTTT
CASSTPITGTDTQYF
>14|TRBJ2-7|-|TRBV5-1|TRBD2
TGCGCCAGCAGCCTAGCGGGGGTAACCTACGAGCAGTACTTC
CASSLAGVTYEQYF
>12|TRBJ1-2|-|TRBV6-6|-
TGTGCCAGCAGTTACACAGGGACCGGCTACACCTTC
CASSYTGTGYTF
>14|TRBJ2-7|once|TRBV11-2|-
TGTGCCAGCAGCTTCAGTCCAGCCTCCTACGAGCAGTACTTC
CASSFSPASYEQYF
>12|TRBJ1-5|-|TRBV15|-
TGTGCCACCAGCACGGGGTTTCAGCCCCAGCATTTT
CATSTGFQPQHF
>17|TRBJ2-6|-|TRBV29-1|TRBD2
TGCAGCGTTGAACTTACTAGCGGGAGGGCTGGGGCCAACGTCCTGACTTTC
CSVELTSGRAGANVLTF
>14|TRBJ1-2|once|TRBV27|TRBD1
TGTGCCAGCAGTTTACGGACAGGGGTCTATGGCTACACCTTC
CASSLRTGVYGYTF
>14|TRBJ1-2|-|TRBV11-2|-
TGTGCCAGCAGCTTAGCCCGGGACCCGTATGGCTACACCTTC
CASSLARDPYGYTF
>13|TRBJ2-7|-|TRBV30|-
TGTGCCTGGAGCCCCGGGACTGTCTACGAGCAGTACTTC
CAWSPGTVYEQYF
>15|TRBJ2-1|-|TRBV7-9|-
TGTGCCAGCAGCTTACCATGGACAGCCTACAATGAGCAGTTCTTC
CASSLPWTAYNEQFF
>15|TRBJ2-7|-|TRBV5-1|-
TGCGCCAGCAGCTTATCTACAGGACTCTCCTACGAGCAGTACTTC
CASSLSTGLSYEQYF
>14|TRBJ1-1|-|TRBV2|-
TGTGCCAGCAGTGGGCCGGGAATGAACACTGAAGCTTTCTTT
CASSGPGMNTEAFF
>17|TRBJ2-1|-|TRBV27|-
TGTGCCAGCAGTTTACCTCCTAGTGTCCCGGAGGGCAATGAGCAGTTCTTC
CASSLPPSVPEGNEQFF